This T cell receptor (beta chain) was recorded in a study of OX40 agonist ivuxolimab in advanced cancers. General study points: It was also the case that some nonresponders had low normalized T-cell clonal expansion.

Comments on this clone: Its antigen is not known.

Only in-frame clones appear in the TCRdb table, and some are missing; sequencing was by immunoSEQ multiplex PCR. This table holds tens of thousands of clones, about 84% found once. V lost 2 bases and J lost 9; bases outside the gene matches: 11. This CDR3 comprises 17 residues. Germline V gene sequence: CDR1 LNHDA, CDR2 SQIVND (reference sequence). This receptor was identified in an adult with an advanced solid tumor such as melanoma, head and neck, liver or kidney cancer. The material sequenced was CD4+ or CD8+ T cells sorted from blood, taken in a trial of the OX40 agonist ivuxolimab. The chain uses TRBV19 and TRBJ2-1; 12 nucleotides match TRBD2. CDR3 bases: TGTGCCAGTAGTATAAGATCTAGCGGGAGGGGATGGGGTGAGCAGTTCTTC. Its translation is CASSIRSSGRGWGEQFF.